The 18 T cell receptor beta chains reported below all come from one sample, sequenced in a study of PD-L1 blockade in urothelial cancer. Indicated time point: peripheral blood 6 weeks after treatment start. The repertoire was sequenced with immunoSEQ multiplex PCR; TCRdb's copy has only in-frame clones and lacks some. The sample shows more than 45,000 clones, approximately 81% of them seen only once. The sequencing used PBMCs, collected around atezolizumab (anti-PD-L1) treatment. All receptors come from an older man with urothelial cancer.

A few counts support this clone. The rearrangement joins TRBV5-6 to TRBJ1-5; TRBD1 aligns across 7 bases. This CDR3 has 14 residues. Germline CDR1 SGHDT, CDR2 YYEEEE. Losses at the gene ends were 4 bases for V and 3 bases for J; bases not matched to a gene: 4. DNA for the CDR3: TGTGCCAGCAGCCTACAGGGGATCAATCAGCCCCAGCATTTT. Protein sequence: CASSLQGINQPQHF.

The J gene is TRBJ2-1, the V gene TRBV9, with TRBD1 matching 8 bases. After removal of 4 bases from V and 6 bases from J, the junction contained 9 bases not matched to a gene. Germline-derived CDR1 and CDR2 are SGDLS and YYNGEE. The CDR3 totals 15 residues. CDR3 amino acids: CASSFTGGRGNEQFF. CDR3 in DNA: TGTGCCAGCAGCTTTACAGGGGGTAGGGGCAATGAGCAGTTCTTC.

The CDR3 nucleotides are TGCGCCAGCAGCTTGGCCCCTAGACCGGAACGGTCCTATGGCTACACCTTC. Protein: CASSLAPRPERSYGYTF. The chain carries TRBV5-1 and TRBJ1-2; D gene uncertain. This CDR3 contains 17 residues. Germline V CDR1 and CDR2: SGHRS, YFSETQ. The V and J ends lost 0 bases and 4 bases respectively, with 19 bases between them.

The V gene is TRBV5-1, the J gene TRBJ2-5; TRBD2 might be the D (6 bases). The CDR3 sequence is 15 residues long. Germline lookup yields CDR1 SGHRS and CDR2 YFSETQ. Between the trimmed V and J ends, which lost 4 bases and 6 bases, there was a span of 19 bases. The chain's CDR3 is CASSEPGTSLKTQYF. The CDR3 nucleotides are TGCGCCAGCAGCGAACCCGGGACTTCCCTGAAGACCCAGTACTTC.

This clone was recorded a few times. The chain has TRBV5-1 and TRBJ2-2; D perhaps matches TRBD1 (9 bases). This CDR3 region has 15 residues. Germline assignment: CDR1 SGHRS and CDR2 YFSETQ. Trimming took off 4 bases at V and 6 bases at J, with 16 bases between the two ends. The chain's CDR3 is CASSGGGTGSGELFF. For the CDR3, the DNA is TGCGCCAGCAGCGGCGGGGGGACAGGGTCCGGGGAGCTGTTTTTT.

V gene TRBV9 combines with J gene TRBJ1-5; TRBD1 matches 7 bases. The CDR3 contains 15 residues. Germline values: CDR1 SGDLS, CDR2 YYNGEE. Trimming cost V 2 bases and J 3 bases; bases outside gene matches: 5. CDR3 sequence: CASSVTDRANQPQHF. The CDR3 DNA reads TGTGCCAGCAGCGTGACCGACAGGGCCAATCAGCCCCAGCATTTT.

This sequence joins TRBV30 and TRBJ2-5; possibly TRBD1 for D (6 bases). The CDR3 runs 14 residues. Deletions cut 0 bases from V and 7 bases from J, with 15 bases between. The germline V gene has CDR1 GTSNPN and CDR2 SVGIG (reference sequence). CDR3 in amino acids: CAWSVLDGGRTQYF. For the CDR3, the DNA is TGTGCCTGGAGTGTACTAGATGGGGGCAGGACCCAGTACTTC. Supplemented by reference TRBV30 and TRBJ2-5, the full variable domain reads SQTIHQWPATLVQPVGSPLSLECTVEGTSNPNLYWYRQAAGRGLQLLFYSVGIGQISSEVPQNLSASRPQDRQFILSSKKLLLSDSGFYLCAWSVLDGGRTQYFGPGTRLLVL.

CDR3 protein: CATKGLAGENNEQFF. The CDR3 DNA follows: TGCGCCACCAAGGGACTAGCGGGAGAGAACAATGAGCAGTTCTTC. The chain is built from TRBV10-2 and TRBJ2-1, with 14 bases matching TRBD2. Trimming cost V 10 bases and J 5 bases; bases outside gene matches: 7. The CDR3 runs to 15 residues. Looked up from germline, CDR1 is WSHSY and CDR2 is SAAADI.

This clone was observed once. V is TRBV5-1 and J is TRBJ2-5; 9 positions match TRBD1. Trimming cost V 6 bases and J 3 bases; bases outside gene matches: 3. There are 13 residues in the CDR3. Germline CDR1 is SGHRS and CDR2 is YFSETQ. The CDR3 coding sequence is TGCGCCAGCAAGCGACAGGGGGAAGAGACCCAGTACTTC. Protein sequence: CASKRQGEETQYF.

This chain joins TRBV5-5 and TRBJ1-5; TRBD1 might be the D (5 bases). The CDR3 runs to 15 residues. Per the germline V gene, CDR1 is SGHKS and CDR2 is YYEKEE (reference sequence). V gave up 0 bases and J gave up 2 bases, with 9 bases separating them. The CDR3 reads CASSLEGDGNQPQHF. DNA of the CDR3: TGTGCCAGCAGCTTGGAAGGGGATGGCAATCAGCCCCAGCATTTT. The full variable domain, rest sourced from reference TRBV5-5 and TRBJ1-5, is DAGVTQSPTHLIKTRGQQVTLRCSPISGHKSVSWYQQVLGQGPQFIFQYYEKEERGRGNFPDRFSARQFPNYSSELNVNALLLGDSALYLCASSLEGDGNQPQHFGDGTRLSIL.

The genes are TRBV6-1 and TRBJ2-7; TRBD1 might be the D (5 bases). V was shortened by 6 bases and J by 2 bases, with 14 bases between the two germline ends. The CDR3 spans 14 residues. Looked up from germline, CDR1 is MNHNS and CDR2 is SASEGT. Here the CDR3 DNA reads TGTGCCAGCAGCCTGACAGTTCCGGCCTACGAGCAGTACTTC. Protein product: CASSLTVPAYEQYF.

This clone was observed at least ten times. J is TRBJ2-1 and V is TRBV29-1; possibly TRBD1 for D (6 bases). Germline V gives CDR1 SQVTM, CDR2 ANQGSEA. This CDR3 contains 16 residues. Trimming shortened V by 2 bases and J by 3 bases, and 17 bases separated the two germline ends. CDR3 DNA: TGCAGCGTTGAATTGAGGGGGAAAAACGACTACAATGAGCAGTTCTTC. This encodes CSVELRGKNDYNEQFF.

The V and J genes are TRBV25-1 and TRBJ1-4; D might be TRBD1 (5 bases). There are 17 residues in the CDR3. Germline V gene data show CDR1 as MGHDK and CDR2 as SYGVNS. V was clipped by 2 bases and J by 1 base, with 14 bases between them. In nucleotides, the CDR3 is TGTGCCAGCAGTGAAAGTGCAGGGTGGGAAACTAATGAAAAACTGTTTTTT. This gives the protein CASSESAGWETNEKLFF.

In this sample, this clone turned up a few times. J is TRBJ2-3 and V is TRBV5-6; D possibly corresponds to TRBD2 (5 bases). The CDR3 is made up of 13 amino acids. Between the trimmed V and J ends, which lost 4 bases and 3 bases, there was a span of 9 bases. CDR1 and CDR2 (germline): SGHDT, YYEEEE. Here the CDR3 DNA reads TGTGCCAGCAGCCCCCCGGGGACAGATACGCAGTATTTT. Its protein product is CASSPPGTDTQYF.

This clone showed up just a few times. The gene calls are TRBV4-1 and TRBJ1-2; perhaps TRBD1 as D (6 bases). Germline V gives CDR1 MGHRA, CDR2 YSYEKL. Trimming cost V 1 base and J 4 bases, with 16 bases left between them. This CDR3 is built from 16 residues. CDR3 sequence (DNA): TGCGCCAGCAGCCAAGTTATGGGGGCGCAGATCTATGGCTACACCTTC. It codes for CASSQVMGAQIYGYTF.

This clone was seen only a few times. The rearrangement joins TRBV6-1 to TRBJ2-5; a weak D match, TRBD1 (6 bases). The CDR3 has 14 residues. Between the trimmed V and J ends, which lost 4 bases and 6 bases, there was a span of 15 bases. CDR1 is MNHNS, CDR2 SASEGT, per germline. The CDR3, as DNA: TGTGCCAGCAGTGCAGGGACATCAGCCCAGACCCAGTACTTC. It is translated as CASSAGTSAQTQYF.

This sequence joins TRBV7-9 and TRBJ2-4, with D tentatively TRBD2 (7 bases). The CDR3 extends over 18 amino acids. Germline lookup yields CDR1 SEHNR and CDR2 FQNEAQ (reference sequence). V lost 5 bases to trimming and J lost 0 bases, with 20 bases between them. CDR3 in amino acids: CASSRGDLRGRAKNIQYF. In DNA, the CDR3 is TGTGCCAGCAGCCGGGGGGACCTCAGGGGCCGAGCCAAAAACATTCAGTACTTC.

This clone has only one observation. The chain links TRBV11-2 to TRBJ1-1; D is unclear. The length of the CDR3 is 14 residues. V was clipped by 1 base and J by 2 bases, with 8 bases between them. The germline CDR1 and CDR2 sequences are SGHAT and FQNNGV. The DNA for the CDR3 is TGTGCCAGCAGCTTAGTCGGGGATAACACTGAAGCTTTCTTT. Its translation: CASSLVGDNTEAFF.